Listed below are T cell receptor beta chains from one sample, sequenced in a study of shared clonotypes between healthy human individuals. Sequencing was performed with immunoSEQ multiplex PCR; in TCRdb, only in-frame clones are kept and a portion is missing. The sample lists around 2.5 million clones, roughly 93% occurring once. The specimen was naive CD4+ T cells from PBMCs. The receptors were gathered from a man between 18 and 29 years old in good health. Some clones in this sample may be carry-over from other donors' samples. The CDR3 runs from the conserved cysteine through the conserved F or W. D genes are given only for firm matches. A clone size is listed for some rows: how often the clone was seen (once, few, many), or a class if it is expanded.

>14|TRBJ2-5|.|TRBV6-5|TRBD1
TGTGCCAGCAGTTACACTGACAGGGGTCAGACCCAGTACTTC
CASSYTDRGQTQYF
>15|TRBJ2-3|once|TRBV7-2|.
TGTGCCAGCAATCGGCTGACACCTAGCACAGATACGCAGTATTTT
CASNRLTPSTDTQYF
>17|TRBJ2-2|.|TRBV7-3|TRBD2
TGTGCCAGCAGCTCCCACCGGACTAGCGGGCCCGCCGGGGAGCTGTTTTTT
CASSSHRTSGPAGELFF
>13|TRBJ1-1|.|TRBV27|.
TGTGCCAGCAGTTTAAATCGCTACACTGAAGCTTTCTTT
CASSLNRYTEAFF
>12|TRBJ2-1|.|TRBV19|.
TGTGCCAGTAGTAAACAGGATAAGGAGCAGTTCTTC
CASSKQDKEQFF
>13|TRBJ1-2|once|TRBV29-1|.
TGCAGCGTTGAAGGGGTTGGGGACTATGGCTACACCTTC
CSVEGVGDYGYTF
>12|TRBJ1-2|few|TRBV27|.
TGTGCCAGCAGTTCAGGGTTGGATGGCTACACCTTC
CASSSGLDGYTF
>15|TRBJ1-4|.|TRBV9|TRBD1
TGTGCCAGCAGCACCAGGACAGGGGGCCGTGAAAAACTGTTTTTT
CASSTRTGGREKLFF
>11|TRBJ2-1|.|TRBV20-1|TRBD2
TGCAGTGCTACGCGGGGGAATGAGCAGTTCTTC
CSATRGNEQFF
>15|TRBJ2-1|.|TRBV7-6|TRBD1
TGTGCCAGCAGCTTAGGGACAGGGGGCGCTAATGAGCAGTTCTTC
CASSLGTGGANEQFF
>14|TRBJ1-5|.|TRBV2|.
TGTGCCAGCAGTGGGGTCGGGGGCAATCAGCCCCAGCATTTT
CASSGVGGNQPQHF
>13|TRBJ1-1|.|TRBV11-3|TRBD1
TGTGCCAGCAGCTCACAGGGGGGCACTGAAGCTTTCTTT
CASSSQGGTEAFF
>15|TRBJ2-7|.|TRBV5-1|.
TGCGCCAGCCAAACAGCGACCGACTCACCGTACGAGCAGTACTTC
CASQTATDSPYEQYF
>18|TRBJ2-7|.|TRBV2|.
TGTGCCAGCAGTGGGGCCAGCGGCGTTGCCTTTATGTTCTACGAGCAGTACTTC
CASSGASGVAFMFYEQYF
>16|TRBJ2-3|.|TRBV28|.
TGTGCCAGCAGTTTAAATTCGTGGGGCGAAACAGATACGCAGTATTTT
CASSLNSWGETDTQYF
>14|TRBJ2-7|.|TRBV5-1|.
TGCGCCAGCAGAAGATGGACTAACTCCTACGAGCAGTACTTC
CASRRWTNSYEQYF
>13|TRBJ2-3|.|TRBV4-1|.
TGCGCCAGCAGACCCCTCGTGGGAGATACGCAGTATTTT
CASRPLVGDTQYF
>12|TRBJ2-3|.|TRBV19|.
TGTGCCAGTAGTATGGGCACAGATACGCAGTATTTT
CASSMGTDTQYF
>15|TRBJ2-4|.|TRBV5-1|TRBD1
TGCGCCAGCAGCCAGGTGGTCGGGACAGGGAACATTCAGTACTTC
CASSQVVGTGNIQYF
>16|TRBJ2-2|.|TRBV5-1|.
TGCGCCAGCAGCACTGTTCGGACAGCGAACACCGGGGAGCTGTTTTTT
CASSTVRTANTGELFF
>16|TRBJ2-1|.|TRBV5-4|TRBD2
TGTGCCAGCAGCTTGGCGAGGACTAGCGGCACTAATGAGCAGTTCTTC
CASSLARTSGTNEQFF
>13|TRBJ2-1|.|TRBV7-7|.
TGTGCCAGCTCTACAGGAGGGTACAATGAGCAGTTCTTC
CASSTGGYNEQFF
>16|TRBJ2-5|.|TRBV13|TRBD2
TGTGCCAGCAGCATAGGGTTGGCGGGAGGAGGAGAGACCCAGTACTTC
CASSIGLAGGGETQYF
>15|TRBJ2-3|.|TRBV7-3|TRBD2
TGTGCCAGCAGCCCTCAGGGACTAGGAACAGATACGCAGTATTTT
CASSPQGLGTDTQYF
>16|TRBJ1-1|.|TRBV27|.
TGTGCCAGCAGGCGTAACCGGGACGGGGAAAACACTGAAGCTTTCTTT
CASRRNRDGENTEAFF
>14|TRBJ1-4|.|TRBV27|.
TGTGCCAGCAGTTTATCGCCGGGACCCGAAAAACTGTTTTTT
CASSLSPGPEKLFF
>13|TRBJ2-6|.|TRBV5-1|.
TGCGCCAGCAGCGAGGCCGGGGCCAACGTCCTGACTTTC
CASSEAGANVLTF
>14|TRBJ2-7|once|TRBV5-1|TRBD1
TGCGCCAGCAGCTTGGGACAGGGCCCCTACGAGCAGTACTTC
CASSLGQGPYEQYF
>17|TRBJ2-2|.|TRBV5-6|TRBD2
TGTGCCAGCAGCTTTCTAGCGGGAGTACGGGACACCGGGGAGCTGTTTTTT
CASSFLAGVRDTGELFF
>12|TRBJ2-3|.|TRBV9|.
TGTGCCAGCAGCGTAAACTTAGATACGCAGTATTTT
CASSVNLDTQYF
>14|TRBJ2-5|.|TRBV5-1|.
TGCGCCAGCAGCTTGGAGGCGGGGTCAGAGACCCAGTACTTC
CASSLEAGSETQYF
>13|TRBJ1-5|.|TRBV7-2|.
TGTGCCAGCAGCTTATTTGCGAATCAGCCCCAGCATTTT
CASSLFANQPQHF
>17|TRBJ2-1|.|TRBV27|TRBD2
TGTGCCAGCAGTCGAATCTCCCTAGCGGGCGGATACAATGAGCAGTTCTTC
CASSRISLAGGYNEQFF
>15|TRBJ1-2|.|TRBV5-4|.
TGTGCCAGCAGCTCCCCCCAGGGAGAGAACTATGGCTACACCTTC
CASSSPQGENYGYTF
>11|TRBJ2-7|few|TRBV28|TRBD1
TGTGCCAGCAGGGACAGGGACGAGCAGTACTTC
CASRDRDEQYF
>13|TRBJ1-3|.|TRBV5-1|.
TGCGCCAGCAGGGCAGAACCTGGAAACACCATATATTTT
CASRAEPGNTIYF
>18|TRBJ2-7|.|TRBV5-1|TRBD1
TGCGCCAGCAGCTCGGGGCCCGAGGACGGGACAGGCTCCTACGAGCAGTACTTC
CASSSGPEDGTGSYEQYF
>15|TRBJ1-1|few|TRBV21-1|.
TGTGCCAGCAGCAAAAGGGGGTTGGCGAACACTGAAGCTTTCTTT
CASSKRGLANTEAFF
>15|TRBJ1-4|.|TRBV6-6|.
TGTGCCAGCAGCTCCGGGGGGGCGAGGGTGGAAAAACTGTTTTTT
CASSSGGARVEKLFF
>15|TRBJ2-7|.|TRBV11-2|TRBD1
TGTGCCAGCAGCTTAGGGACAGGGGGCGAATGGGAGCAGTACTTC
CASSLGTGGEWEQYF
>14|TRBJ1-1|.|TRBV5-1|.
TGCGCCAGCAGCCCCGGCCTGCCTGGCACTGAAGCTTTCTTT
CASSPGLPGTEAFF
>15|TRBJ1-4|.|TRBV5-1|.
TGCGCCAGCAGCCCGGTGGGGCCGGGTAATGAAAAACTGTTTTTT
CASSPVGPGNEKLFF
>16|TRBJ2-2|.|TRBV11-2|TRBD1
TGTGCCAGCAGCTCGGACAGGGGAAGACGGGCCGGGGAGCTGTTTTTT
CASSSDRGRRAGELFF